These T cell receptor beta chains were read from a single sample in a study of blood T cell repertoires in COVID-19. This table comes from immunoSEQ multiplex PCR, and its TCRdb copy is limited to in-frame clones, with some not included. The sample includes around 200,000 clones, about nine tenths of them seen just once. The material sequenced was PBMCs or T cells enriched from blood (not recorded which). The source of these receptors is a woman aged 25 to 39 who had recovered from COVID-19. Each CDR3 is given with its conserved first and last residue. The order of the fields is J gene, V gene, D gene, clone size, CDR3 protein, CDR3 DNA. The D gene is left open where the match is weak. Some rows have no size entry. The others give once, few or many, or a class for an expanded clone.

TRBJ2-1 TRBV5-6 TRBD2 . CASSGLAGGNEQFF TGTGCCAGCAGTGGACTAGCGGGGGGTAATGAGCAGTTCTTC
TRBJ2-1 TRBV4-1 . . CASSQAIQGSYNEQFF TGCGCCAGCAGCCAAGCTATTCAGGGATCCTACAATGAGCAGTTCTTC
TRBJ1-2 TRBV4-3 TRBD1 . CASSQENRGGYGYTF TGCGCCAGCAGCCAAGAAAACAGGGGGGGTTATGGCTACACCTTC
TRBJ2-5 TRBV10-3 TRBD1 . CAISWRIPTGGRETQYF TGTGCCATCAGCTGGAGGATCCCGACAGGGGGCAGGGAGACCCAGTACTTC
TRBJ2-7 TRBV2 . . CASSEKGLPLNPYEQYF TGTGCCAGCAGCGAAAAAGGACTACCCCTAAATCCCTACGAGCAGTACTTC
TRBJ1-4 TRBV10-3 . few CAISESTDEFGARFF TGTGCCATCAGTGAGTCCACAGATGAGTTTGGCGCACGGTTTTTT
TRBJ1-3 TRBV6-5 TRBD1 . CASSLTGVGNTIYF TGTGCCAGCAGCCTAACAGGGGTCGGAAACACCATATATTTT
TRBJ1-3 TRBV4-3 . . CASSQTTGSGNTIYF TGCGCCAGCAGCCAAACCACGGGTTCAGGAAACACCATATATTTT
TRBJ2-2 TRBV27 . . CASFSISGNPTPNTGELFF TGTGCCAGCTTCTCAATTTCCGGGAACCCTACGCCGAACACCGGGGAGCTGTTTTTT
TRBJ2-7 TRBV12-2 . few CASRQHRTAKTYEQYF TGTGCAAGTCGCCAACATCGGACAGCAAAAACCTACGAGCAGTACTTC
TRBJ1-2 TRBV7-8 . few CASSFSQGYGYTF TGTGCCAGCAGCTTCTCTCAGGGGTATGGCTACACCTTC
TRBJ2-3 TRBV5-1 TRBD2 . CASSLALAGGRSDTQYF TGCGCCAGCAGCTTGGCTCTAGCGGGGGGGAGGTCAGATACGCAGTATTTT
TRBJ1-5 TRBV24-1 TRBD1 . CATSDARQGMIVGGPLYSNQPQHF TGTGCCACCAGTGATGCACGACAGGGGATGATAGTGGGTGGTCCATTATATAGCAATCAGCCCCAGCATTTT
TRBJ1-2 TRBV2 . . CASSQTENYGYTF TGTGCCAGCAGTCAAACAGAAAACTATGGCTACACCTTC
TRBJ1-3 TRBV29-1 TRBD1 . CSVGGQGGNTIYF TGCAGCGTTGGGGGACAGGGTGGAAACACCATATATTTT
TRBJ1-4 TRBV4-1 TRBD1 . CASSQRTGQYNEKLFF TGCGCCAGCAGCCAAAGAACGGGACAGTATAATGAAAAACTGTTTTTT
TRBJ2-3 TRBV7-2 . . CASSLVVGSGDTQYF TGTGCCAGCAGCTTAGTGGTTGGATCCGGGGATACGCAGTATTTT
TRBJ1-3 TRBV7-9 TRBD1 . CASTKTGAGNTIYF TGTGCCAGCACCAAGACAGGGGCTGGAAACACCATATATTTT